A selection of T cell receptor beta chains follows, all from one sample in a study of blood T cell repertoires in COVID-19. Generated by immunoSEQ multiplex PCR, the TCRdb table keeps only in-frame clones and is missing some. The sample holds fewer than 200,000 clones; about four fifths are singletons and the top ten take under 3.5%. The sequenced sample was peripheral blood. Receptors were obtained from a woman at least 80 years old with COVID-19, enrolled during active disease. The CDR3 runs from the conserved cysteine through the conserved F or W. The order of the fields is J gene, CDR3 length, V gene, D gene, CDR3 protein, CDR3 DNA. A D gene is named only where the DNA matches it firmly.

>TRBJ2-7|13|TRBV19|TRBD1
CASSDRGSYEQYF
TGTGCCAGCTCCGACAGGGGTAGCTACGAGCAGTACTTC
>TRBJ2-5|13|TRBV18|TRBD1
CASLSGQKETQYF
TGTGCCAGCTTATCGGGACAGAAAGAGACCCAGTACTTC
>TRBJ2-1|14|TRBV18|TRBD1
CASSSRDSNNEQFF
TGTGCCAGCTCAAGCCGGGACAGCAACAATGAGCAGTTCTTC
>TRBJ2-7|14|TRBV5-6|TRBD1
CASTGTASSYEQYF
TGTGCCAGCACCGGGACAGCGAGTTCCTACGAGCAGTACTTC
>TRBJ1-3|15|TRBV7-2|TRBD1
CASSFSGQAGNTIYF
TGTGCCAGCAGTTTCTCCGGACAGGCCGGAAACACCATATATTTT
>TRBJ2-3|16|TRBV5-1|TRBD2
CASSLGAGGVTDTQYF
TGCGCCAGCAGCTTGGGTGCGGGAGGGGTAACAGATACGCAGTATTTT
>TRBJ2-4|17|TRBV27|TRBD2
CASSSRTSGLAKNIQYF
TGTGCCAGCAGTTCCCGGACTAGCGGATTAGCCAAAAACATTCAGTACTTC
>TRBJ1-1|16|TRBV3-1/TRBV3-2|NA
CASSQDVAGWITEAFF
TGTGCCAGCAGCCAAGATGTAGCAGGGTGGATCACTGAAGCTTTCTTT
>TRBJ2-1|15|TRBV4-2|TRBD2
CASSRTSTGNNEQFF
TGTGCCAGCAGCCGGACTAGCACCGGGAACAATGAGCAGTTCTTC
>TRBJ1-5|9|TRBV7-3|NA
CASLQPQHF
TGTGCCAGCCTACAGCCCCAGCATTTT
>TRBJ2-4|17|TRBV9|TRBD2
CASSEGLAGGPGNIQYF
TGTGCCAGCAGCGAGGGACTAGCGGGGGGGCCGGGAAACATTCAGTACTTC
>TRBJ2-1|16|TRBV7-3|TRBD2
CASSSWSSGIHNEQFF
TGTGCCAGCAGCTCCTGGTCTAGCGGGATCCACAATGAGCAGTTCTTC
>TRBJ2-1|15|TRBV7-3|TRBD2
CASSLTGREGNEQFF
TGTGCCAGCAGCTTAACGGGGCGGGAGGGGAATGAGCAGTTCTTC
>TRBJ1-1|11|TRBV20-1|NA
CSAGGNTEAFF
TGCAGCGCGGGGGGGAACACTGAAGCTTTCTTT